The T cell receptor (beta chain) under discussion was sequenced for a study of blood T cell repertoires in COVID-19. On the study more broadly: Samples came from the United States, Italy and Spain, spanning acute and convalescent COVID-19.

V lost 1 base and J 1 base, leaving 20 bases between the germline ends. This CDR3 has 19 residues. The germline CDR1 and CDR2 sequences are SEHNR and FQNEAQ (reference sequence). Libraries were prepared by immunoSEQ multiplex PCR; TCRdb keeps only in-frame clonotypes and omits some of them. The table includes some 160,000 clones, around nine tenths detected once. Sequencing used peripheral blood. The clonotype originates from a woman aged 80 or over with COVID-19, enrolled during active disease. The chain joins TRBV7-9 to TRBJ2-1, with D tentatively TRBD2 (6 bases). CDR3 region: CASSLEGLQRPRSYNEQFF. CDR3 coding DNA: TGTGCCAGCAGCTTAGAAGGACTACAGAGACCAAGGTCCTACAATGAGCAGTTCTTC. Drawing the rest from reference TRBV7-9 and TRBJ2-1, the complete variable domain is DTGVSQNPRHKITKRGQNVTFRCDPISEHNRLYWYRQTLGQGPEFLTYFQNEAQLEKSRLLSDRFSAERPKGSFSTLEIQRTEQGDSAMYLCASSLEGLQRPRSYNEQFFGPGTRLTVL.